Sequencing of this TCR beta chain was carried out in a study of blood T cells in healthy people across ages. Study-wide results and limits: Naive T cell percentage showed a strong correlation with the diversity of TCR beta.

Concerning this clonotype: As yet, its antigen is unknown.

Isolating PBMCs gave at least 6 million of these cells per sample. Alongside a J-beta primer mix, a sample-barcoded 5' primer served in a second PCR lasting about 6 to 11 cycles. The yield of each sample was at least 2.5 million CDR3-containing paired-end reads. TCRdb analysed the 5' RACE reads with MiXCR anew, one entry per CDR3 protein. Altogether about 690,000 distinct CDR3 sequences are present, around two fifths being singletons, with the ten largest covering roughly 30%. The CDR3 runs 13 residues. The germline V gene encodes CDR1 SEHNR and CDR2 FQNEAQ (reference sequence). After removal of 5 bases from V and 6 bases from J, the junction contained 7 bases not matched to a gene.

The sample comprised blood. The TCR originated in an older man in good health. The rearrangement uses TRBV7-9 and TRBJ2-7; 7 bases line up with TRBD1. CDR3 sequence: CASSPGTEGEQYF. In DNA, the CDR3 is TGTGCCAGCAGCCCCGGGACAGAAGGCGAGCAGTACTTC. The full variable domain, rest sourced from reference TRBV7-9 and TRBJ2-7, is DTGVSQNPRHKITKRGQNVTFRCDPISEHNRLYWYRQTLGQGPEFLTYFQNEAQLEKSRLLSDRFSAERPKGSFSTLEIQRTEQGDSAMYLCASSPGTEGEQYFGPGTRLTVT.